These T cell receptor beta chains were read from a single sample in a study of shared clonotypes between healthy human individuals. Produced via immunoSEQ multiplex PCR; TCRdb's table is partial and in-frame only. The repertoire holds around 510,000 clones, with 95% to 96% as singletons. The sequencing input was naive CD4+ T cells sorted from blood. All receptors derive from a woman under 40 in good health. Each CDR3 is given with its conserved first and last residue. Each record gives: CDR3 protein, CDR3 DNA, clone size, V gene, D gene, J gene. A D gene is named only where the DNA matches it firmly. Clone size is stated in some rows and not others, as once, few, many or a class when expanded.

CASSSQGAVDEQFF TGTGCCAGCAGCTCACAGGGGGCTGTCGATGAGCAGTTCTTC once TRBV11-2 TRBD1 TRBJ2-1
CASSQAILGNQPQHF TGCGCCAGCAGCCAAGCCATTTTGGGCAATCAGCCCCAGCATTTT - TRBV4-1 - TRBJ1-5
CASSLARDIQKDGYTF TGTGCCAGCAGTTTAGCTCGGGACATTCAAAAGGATGGCTACACCTTC - TRBV27 - TRBJ1-2
CASSLSQGRYNEQFF TGTGCCAGCAGCCTATCACAGGGGCGCTACAATGAGCAGTTCTTC - TRBV13 TRBD1 TRBJ2-1
CASRFKREGRDEQYF TGTGCCAGCAGATTCAAGCGGGAGGGCCGGGACGAGCAGTACTTC - TRBV7-8 TRBD2 TRBJ2-7
CASSIQGDYEQYF TGTGCCAGTAGTATCCAGGGGGACTACGAGCAGTACTTC - TRBV19 TRBD1 TRBJ2-7
CASSRPDYEQYF TGCGCCAGCAGCCGACCAGACTACGAGCAGTACTTC - TRBV5-1 - TRBJ2-7
CASSYDGQNQETQYF TGCGCCAGCAGCTACGATGGACAGAACCAAGAGACCCAGTACTTC - TRBV5-1 - TRBJ2-5
CASSPPLVGVRYEQYF TGTGCCAGCAGTCCGCCCCTAGTGGGAGTCAGGTACGAGCAGTACTTC once TRBV28 - TRBJ2-7
CASSYGIGDRVEKLFF TGTGCCAGCAGTTACGGGATTGGGGACAGGGTTGAAAAACTGTTTTTT - TRBV6-6 TRBD1 TRBJ1-4
CASSSYLPQGKTQETQYF TGTGCCAGTAGCAGCTATCTACCTCAGGGAAAAACCCAAGAGACCCAGTACTTC - TRBV19 - TRBJ2-5
CASSFTGGPRVGYTF TGTGCCAGCAGCTTTACAGGGGGCCCTCGGGTTGGCTACACCTTC - TRBV5-6 TRBD1 TRBJ1-2
CASSLRSGRAHEQYF TGTGCCAGCAGCTTACGTAGCGGGAGGGCCCACGAGCAGTACTTC - TRBV11-2 TRBD2 TRBJ2-7
CSVGADRWGYTF TGCAGCGTTGGCGCAGACCGCTGGGGCTACACCTTC - TRBV29-1 - TRBJ1-2
CASTGQSSGNTIYF TGTGCCAGCACGGGACAGAGCTCTGGAAACACCATATATTTT - TRBV2 TRBD1 TRBJ1-3
CASSQPGDREAFF TGCGCCAGCAGCCAACCAGGCGACAGGGAAGCTTTCTTT - TRBV4-1 - TRBJ1-1
CASSIGGSGSYEQYF TGTGCCAGTAGTATAGGTGGTAGCGGGAGTTACGAGCAGTACTTC - TRBV19 TRBD2 TRBJ2-7
CASSAQGAVVTGELFF TGTGCCAGCAGCGCCCAGGGGGCAGTGGTCACCGGGGAGCTGTTTTTT - TRBV7-8 TRBD1 TRBJ2-2
CASQPGQGTLLSKNIQYF TGCGCCAGCCAGCCGGGACAGGGGACCCTCCTTTCCAAAAACATTCAGTACTTC - TRBV5-1 TRBD1 TRBJ2-4
CASSYSYWDRSYEQYF TGTGCCAGCAGTTACTCGTATTGGGACAGGTCCTACGAGCAGTACTTC once TRBV6-5 TRBD1 TRBJ2-7
CAWDSGQETQYF TGTGCCTGGGACTCCGGCCAAGAGACCCAGTACTTC - TRBV30 - TRBJ2-5
CASSDAQGLRRDTQYF TGTGCCAGCAGTGATGCTCAGGGGTTACGGCGAGATACGCAGTATTTT - TRBV6-1 - TRBJ2-3
CASSPPFGRSSYEQYF TGTGCCAGCAGTCCCCCCTTTGGGAGGTCCTCCTACGAGCAGTACTTC - TRBV28 - TRBJ2-7
CSEGVDGYTF TGCAGTGAAGGGGTTGATGGCTACACCTTC - TRBV20-1 - TRBJ1-2
CASSELPGSYLNEQFF TGTGCCAGCAGTGAATTACCTGGTAGTTATCTCAATGAGCAGTTCTTC - TRBV2 - TRBJ2-1
CASSPDRWRPQHF TGTGCCAGTAGTCCTGACAGGTGGCGGCCCCAGCATTTT few TRBV19 - TRBJ1-5
CASSWRGASSYNEQFF TGTGCCAGCAGCTGGAGGGGCGCCAGCTCCTACAATGAGCAGTTCTTC - TRBV7-6 - TRBJ2-1
CASSHGGSYEISGANVLTF TGTGCCAGCAGCCACGGGGGGAGTTATGAAATCTCTGGGGCCAACGTCCTGACTTTC - TRBV13 TRBD2 TRBJ2-6
CASSSPGTGVLEQFF TGTGCCAGCAGTTCCCCCGGGACAGGGGTCCTCGAGCAGTTCTTC - TRBV6-5 TRBD1 TRBJ2-1
CASRTIGQGVGNEQFF TGCGCCAGCAGAACTATTGGACAGGGGGTTGGGAATGAGCAGTTCTTC - TRBV4-1 TRBD1 TRBJ2-1
CASNLNSYNEQFF TGTGCCAGCAACTTGAACTCCTACAATGAGCAGTTCTTC - TRBV2 - TRBJ2-1
CASSSVGAPSYEQYF TGTGCCAGCAGCTCTGTGGGAGCCCCCTCCTACGAGCAGTACTTC - TRBV7-9 - TRBJ2-7
CASSYGWFYEQYF TGTGCCAGCAGTTATGGGTGGTTCTACGAGCAGTACTTC - TRBV6-5 - TRBJ2-7
CASSAPFWLQSRANVLTF TGTGCCAGCAGTGCTCCATTTTGGCTACAAAGTCGGGCCAACGTCCTGACTTTC once TRBV27 - TRBJ2-6
CASTFTRELRDTQYF TGTGCCAGCACTTTTACCCGGGAGTTACGAGATACGCAGTATTTT - TRBV7-8 - TRBJ2-3
CASSWGQGAYEQYF TGTGCCAGCAGCTGGGGACAGGGGGCCTACGAGCAGTACTTC - TRBV13 TRBD1 TRBJ2-7
CASSRNPAGPTSYEQYF TGTGCCAGCAGCCGGAATCCCGCAGGGCCGACCTCCTACGAGCAGTACTTC - TRBV5-4 - TRBJ2-7
CASSLARTRGFTGELFF TGTGCCAGCAGTTTAGCAAGGACTAGAGGATTCACCGGGGAGCTGTTTTTC - TRBV27 TRBD2 TRBJ2-2
CASSLAGGLDWYF TGTGCCAGCAGCTTAGCTGGGGGACTAGATTGGTACTTC - TRBV7-2 TRBD2 TRBJ2-7
CASSFQGREQYF TGCGCCAGCAGCTTTCAGGGAAGGGAGCAGTACTTC - TRBV5-1 - TRBJ2-7
CASSEGNTGELFF TGTGCCAGCAGTGAAGGGAACACCGGGGAGCTGTTTTTT - TRBV25-1 - TRBJ2-2
CASSQEGRGRNSPLHF TGCGCCAGCAGCCAAGAAGGCAGGGGGCGAAATTCACCCCTCCACTTT - TRBV4-1 TRBD1 TRBJ1-6
CASSLYPAETQYF TGTGCCAGCAGCTTATATCCGGCAGAGACCCAGTACTTC - TRBV13 - TRBJ2-5
CASSGLGTLSYNEQFF TGTGCCAGTAGTGGACTCGGGACTCTTTCCTACAATGAGCAGTTCTTC - TRBV19 - TRBJ2-1
CASTTQGITEAFF TGTGCCAGCACCACACAGGGGATAACTGAAGCTTTCTTT - TRBV2 TRBD1 TRBJ1-1
CASSQVRSFSGNTIYF TGCGCCAGCAGCCAGGTCAGGTCTTTCTCTGGAAACACCATATATTTT - TRBV4-1 - TRBJ1-3
CASSRLFYRDSQETQYF TGTGCCAGCAGCCGGCTTTTCTACCGGGACAGTCAAGAGACCCAGTACTTC - TRBV2 TRBD1 TRBJ2-5
CASRSGTLWPYF TGTGCCAGCAGATCCGGGACCCTGTGGCCGTACTTC once TRBV28 - TRBJ2-7
CASSLRAGLAGTYEQYF TGTGCCAGCAGCTTAAGGGCGGGACTAGCGGGAACCTACGAGCAGTACTTC - TRBV7-2 TRBD2 TRBJ2-7
CSANRNYGYTF TGCAGTGCAAATCGAAACTATGGCTACACCTTC few TRBV20-1 - TRBJ1-2
CASSQRGTPLGNSGNTIYF TGTGCCAGCTCACAACGAGGAACCCCACTAGGGAACTCTGGAAACACCATATATTTT - TRBV18 - TRBJ1-3
CASREGSNQPQHF TGTGCCAGCAGAGAGGGTAGCAATCAGCCCCAGCATTTT few TRBV28 - TRBJ1-5
CASSQGTSGRNSYEQYF TGTGCCAGCAGCCAGGGGACTAGCGGGAGGAACTCCTACGAGCAGTACTTC - TRBV4-2 TRBD2 TRBJ2-7
CASTPADKHGYTF TGTGCCAGTACTCCCGCAGACAAACATGGCTACACCTTC once TRBV19 - TRBJ1-2
CATSRGFVQGGTDTQYF TGTGCCACCAGCAGAGGTTTTGTACAGGGTGGGACAGATACGCAGTATTTT - TRBV15 - TRBJ2-3
CASIIRDRVRGNQPQHF TGTGCCAGCATTATACGGGACAGGGTGAGGGGCAATCAGCCCCAGCATTTT - TRBV27 TRBD1 TRBJ1-5
CASSSPYGGSSYEQYF TGTGCCAGCAGCTCTCCGTATGGCGGGAGCTCCTACGAGCAGTACTTC - TRBV7-2 TRBD2 TRBJ2-7
CASSLVPGDSYEQYF TGCGCCAGCAGCTTGGTCCCCGGGGACTCCTACGAGCAGTACTTC - TRBV5-1 - TRBJ2-7
CASSPTDRASSYEQYF TGTGCCAGCAGCCCAACCGACAGGGCCTCCTCCTACGAGCAGTACTTC - TRBV5-5 TRBD1 TRBJ2-7